The clone carrying this TCR beta chain was seen a few times. The antigen remains unidentified. V lost 0 bases, J lost 4 bases, and 7 bases lay in between. This CDR3 is built from 13 residues. CDR1 and CDR2 from the germline V gene are MNHEY and SVGAGI. The sample originates from a study of T cell repertoires in cytomegalovirus infection. Study in general: From public TCR beta signatures came an indication of both CMV infection and matching HLA type.

Each CDR3 protein is one row after TCRdb ran MiXCR on the reads. Of 250,000 to 300,000 distinct CDR3 sequences listed, over 20% are singletons. Study findings and constraints: People with CMV and the relevant HLA were identified by cumulative public TCR beta family frequency.

The chain uses TRBV6-5 and TRBJ2-7; D not resolved. Sequencing input: PBMCs. The source is a human donor in good health (CMV status not recorded). Some clones in this sample may be carry-over from other donors' samples. In nucleotides, the CDR3 is TGTGCCAGCAGTTACTCGAAAGGGTACGAGCAGTACTTC. This translates into CASSYSKGYEQYF.